This TCR beta chain was obtained from a study of cytomegalovirus exposure and HLA in healthy donors. This clone appeared once. The germline CDR1 and CDR2 sequences are MNHEY and SMNVEV (reference sequence). The CDR3 is made up of 14 amino acids. After removal of 2 bases from V and 5 bases from J, the junction contained 1 base not matched to a gene. Use of 60 Vbeta and 13 Jbeta primers characterized the PCR. TCRdb keeps only in-frame clones here, not all; method: immunoSEQ multiplex PCR. The sample holds 100,000 to 150,000 clones, 75% to 80% seen once. This TCR came from a woman between 40 and 55 years old in good health and CMV-seronegative. Source material: PBMCs. The chain employs TRBV27 and TRBJ2-1; TRBD2 matches at 9 bases. CDR3 DNA: TGTGCCAGCAGTTTAGGACTAGCGAACAATGAGCAGTTCTTC. Translation gives CASSLGLANNEQFF.